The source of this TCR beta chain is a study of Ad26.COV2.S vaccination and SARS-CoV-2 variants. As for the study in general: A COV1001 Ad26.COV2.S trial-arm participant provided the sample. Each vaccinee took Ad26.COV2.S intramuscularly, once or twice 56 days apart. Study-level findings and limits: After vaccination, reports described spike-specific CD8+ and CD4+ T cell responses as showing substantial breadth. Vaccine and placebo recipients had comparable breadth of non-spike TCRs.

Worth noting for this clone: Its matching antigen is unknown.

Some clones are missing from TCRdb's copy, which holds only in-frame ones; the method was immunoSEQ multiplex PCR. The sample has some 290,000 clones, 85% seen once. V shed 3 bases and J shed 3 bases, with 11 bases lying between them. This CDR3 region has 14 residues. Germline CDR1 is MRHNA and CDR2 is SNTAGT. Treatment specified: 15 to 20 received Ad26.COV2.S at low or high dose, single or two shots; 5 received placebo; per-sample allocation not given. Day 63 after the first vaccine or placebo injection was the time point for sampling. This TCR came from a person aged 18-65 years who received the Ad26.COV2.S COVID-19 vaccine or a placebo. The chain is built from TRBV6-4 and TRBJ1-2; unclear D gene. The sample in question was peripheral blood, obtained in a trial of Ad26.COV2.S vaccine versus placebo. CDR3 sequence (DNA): TGTGCCAGCAGTGAAAACCTGGGATACTATGGCTACACCTTC. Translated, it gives CASSENLGYYGYTF.